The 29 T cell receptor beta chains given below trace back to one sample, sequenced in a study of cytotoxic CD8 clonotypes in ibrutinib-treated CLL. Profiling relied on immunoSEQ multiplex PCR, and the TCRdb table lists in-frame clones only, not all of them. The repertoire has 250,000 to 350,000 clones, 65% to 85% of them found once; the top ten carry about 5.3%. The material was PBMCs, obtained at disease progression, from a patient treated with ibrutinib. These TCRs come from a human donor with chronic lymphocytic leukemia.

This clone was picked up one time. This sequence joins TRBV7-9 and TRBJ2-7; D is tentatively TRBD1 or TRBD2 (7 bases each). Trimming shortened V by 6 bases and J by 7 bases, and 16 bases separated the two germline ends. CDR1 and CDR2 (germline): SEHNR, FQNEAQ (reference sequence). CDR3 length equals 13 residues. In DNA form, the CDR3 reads TGTGCCAGCAGTCCAGGGGGGGCATGGGAGCAGTACTTC. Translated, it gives CASSPGGAWEQYF. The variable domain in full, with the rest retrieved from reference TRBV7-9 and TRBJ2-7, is DTGVSQNPRHKITKRGQNVTFRCDPISEHNRLYWYRQTLGQGPEFLTYFQNEAQLEKSRLLSDRFSAERPKGSFSTLEIQRTEQGDSAMYLCASSPGGAWEQYFGPGTRLTVT.

The CDR3, as DNA: TGTGCCAGCAGCGTAGATGGCCAATGGGGGCGGGCCGAGCAGTTCTTC. Residues: CASSVDGQWGRAEQFF. The chain uses TRBV9 and TRBJ2-1; a possible D gene is TRBD1 (6 bases). The CDR3 runs to 16 residues. Trimming shortened V by 0 bases and J by 10 bases, and 20 bases separated the two germline ends. Germline lookup yields CDR1 SGDLS and CDR2 YYNGEE.

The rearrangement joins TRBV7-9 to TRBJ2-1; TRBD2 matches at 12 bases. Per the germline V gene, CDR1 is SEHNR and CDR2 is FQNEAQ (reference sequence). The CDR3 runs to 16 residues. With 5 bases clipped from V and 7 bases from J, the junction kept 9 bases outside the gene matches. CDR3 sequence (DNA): TGTGCCAGCAGCCTAAACCTAGCGGGAGGGTCTAATGAGCAGTTCTTC. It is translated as CASSLNLAGGSNEQFF.

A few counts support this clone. Here the CDR3 reads CASSFARGGGHEQYF. The CDR3 nucleotides read TGTGCCAGCAGCTTTGCGCGGGGTGGGGGGCACGAGCAGTACTTC. The chain links TRBV12-1 to TRBJ2-7. TRBV12-1 is listed as a pseudogene. The CDR3 consists of 15 residues.

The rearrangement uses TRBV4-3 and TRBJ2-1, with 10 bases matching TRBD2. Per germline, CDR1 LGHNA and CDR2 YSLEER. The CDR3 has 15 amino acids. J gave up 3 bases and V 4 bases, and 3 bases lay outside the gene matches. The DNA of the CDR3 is TGCGCCAGCAGCCCGCGGACTAGCGGCTACAATGAGCAGTTCTTC. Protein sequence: CASSPRTSGYNEQFF.

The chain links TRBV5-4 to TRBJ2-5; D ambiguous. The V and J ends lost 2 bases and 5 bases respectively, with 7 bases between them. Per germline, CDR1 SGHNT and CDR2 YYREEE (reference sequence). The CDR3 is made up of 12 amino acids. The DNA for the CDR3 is TGTGCCAGCAGCTTTTTTGGGGAGACCCAGTACTTC. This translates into CASSFFGETQYF.

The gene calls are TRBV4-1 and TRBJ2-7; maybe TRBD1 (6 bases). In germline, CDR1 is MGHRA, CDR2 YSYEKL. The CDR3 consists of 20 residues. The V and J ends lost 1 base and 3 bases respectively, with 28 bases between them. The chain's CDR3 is CASSQVRFMRGGKVFYEQYF. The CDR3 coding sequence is TGCGCCAGCAGCCAAGTGCGGTTCATGCGAGGGGGAAAGGTGTTCTACGAGCAGTACTTC.

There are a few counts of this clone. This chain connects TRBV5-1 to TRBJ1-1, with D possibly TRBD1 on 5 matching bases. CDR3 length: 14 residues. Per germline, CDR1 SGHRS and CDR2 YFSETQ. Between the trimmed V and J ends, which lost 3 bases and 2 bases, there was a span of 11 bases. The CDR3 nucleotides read TGCGCCAGCAGCTCGGGACCGTTCAACACTGAAGCTTTCTTT. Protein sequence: CASSSGPFNTEAFF.

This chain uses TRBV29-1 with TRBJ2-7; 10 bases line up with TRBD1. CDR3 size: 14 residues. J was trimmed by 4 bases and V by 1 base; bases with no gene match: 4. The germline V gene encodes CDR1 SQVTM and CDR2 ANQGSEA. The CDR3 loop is CSVEGRDRGYEQYF. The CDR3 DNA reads TGCAGCGTTGAAGGGCGGGACAGGGGTTACGAGCAGTACTTC.

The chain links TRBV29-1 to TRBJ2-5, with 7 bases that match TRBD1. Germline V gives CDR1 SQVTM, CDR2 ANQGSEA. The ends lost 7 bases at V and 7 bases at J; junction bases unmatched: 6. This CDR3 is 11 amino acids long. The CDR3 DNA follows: TGCAGCGGGGGACAGAAAGGGACCCAGTACTTC. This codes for CSGGQKGTQYF.

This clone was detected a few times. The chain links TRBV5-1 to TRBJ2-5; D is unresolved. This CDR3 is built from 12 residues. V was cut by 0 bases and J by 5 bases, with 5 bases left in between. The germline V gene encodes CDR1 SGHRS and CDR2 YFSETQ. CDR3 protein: CASSLAMETQYF. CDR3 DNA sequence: TGCGCCAGCAGCTTGGCCATGGAGACCCAGTACTTC.

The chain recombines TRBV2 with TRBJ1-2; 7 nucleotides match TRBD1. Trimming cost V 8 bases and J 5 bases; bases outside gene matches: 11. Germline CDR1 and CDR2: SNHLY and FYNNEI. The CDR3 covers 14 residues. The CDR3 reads CASPGGDREYGYTF. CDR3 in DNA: TGTGCCAGCCCCGGCGGAGACAGGGAGTATGGCTACACCTTC.

The CDR3 DNA sequence: TGTGCCAGCAGCTTATCACGGGGACAGGGGGGTAAGACCCAGTACTTC. This sequence encodes CASSLSRGQGGKTQYF. This chain links TRBV7-2 with TRBJ2-5; the match to TRBD1 covers 11 bases. The CDR3 runs 16 residues. J was trimmed by 6 bases and V by 2 bases; bases with no gene match: 8. Germline CDR1 reads SGHTA; CDR2 reads FQGNSA.

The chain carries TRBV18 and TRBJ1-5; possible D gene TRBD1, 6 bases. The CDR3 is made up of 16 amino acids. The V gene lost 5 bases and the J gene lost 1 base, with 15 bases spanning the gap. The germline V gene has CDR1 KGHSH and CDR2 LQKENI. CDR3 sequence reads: CASSTSGTQSNQPQHF. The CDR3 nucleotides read TGTGCCAGCTCAACATCCGGGACACAGAGCAATCAGCCCCAGCATTTT.

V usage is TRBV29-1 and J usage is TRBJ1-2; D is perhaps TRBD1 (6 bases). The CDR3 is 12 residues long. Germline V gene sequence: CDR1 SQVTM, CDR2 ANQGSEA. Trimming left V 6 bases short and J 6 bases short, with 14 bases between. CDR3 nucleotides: TGCAGCGTGGGGGGCTTTTACGATGGCTACACCTTC. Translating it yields CSVGGFYDGYTF.

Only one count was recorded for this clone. The CDR3 reads CASSIVSGPSYEQYF. The CDR3 DNA is TGTGCCAGTAGTATAGTGTCGGGACCCTCCTACGAGCAGTACTTC. This chain uses TRBV19 with TRBJ2-7; either TRBD1 or TRBD2 may supply D (5 bases each). Between the trimmed V and J ends, which lost 1 base and 0 bases, there was a span of 10 bases. This CDR3 region has 15 residues. CDR1 and CDR2 from the germline V gene are LNHDA and SQIVND (reference sequence).

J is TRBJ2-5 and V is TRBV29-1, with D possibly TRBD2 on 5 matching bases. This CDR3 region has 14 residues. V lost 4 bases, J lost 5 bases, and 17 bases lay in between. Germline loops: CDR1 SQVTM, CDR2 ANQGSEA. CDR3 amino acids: CSVGSGGGGETQYF. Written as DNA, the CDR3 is TGCAGCGTTGGGAGTGGAGGAGGTGGGGAGACCCAGTACTTC.

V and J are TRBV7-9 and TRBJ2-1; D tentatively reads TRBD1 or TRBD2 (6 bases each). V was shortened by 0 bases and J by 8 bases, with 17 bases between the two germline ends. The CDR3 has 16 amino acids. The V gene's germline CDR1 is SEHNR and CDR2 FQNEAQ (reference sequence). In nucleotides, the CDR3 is TGTGCCAGCAGCTTAGCGGAAGGGGGGTGGCTTGATGAGCAGTTCTTC. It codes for CASSLAEGGWLDEQFF.

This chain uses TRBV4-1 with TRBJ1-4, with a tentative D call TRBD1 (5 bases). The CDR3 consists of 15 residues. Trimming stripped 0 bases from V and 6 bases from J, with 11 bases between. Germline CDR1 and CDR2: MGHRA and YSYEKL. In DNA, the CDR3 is TGCGCCAGCAGCCAAGAGGACGGGGCCCATGAAAAACTGTTTTTT. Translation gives CASSQEDGAHEKLFF.

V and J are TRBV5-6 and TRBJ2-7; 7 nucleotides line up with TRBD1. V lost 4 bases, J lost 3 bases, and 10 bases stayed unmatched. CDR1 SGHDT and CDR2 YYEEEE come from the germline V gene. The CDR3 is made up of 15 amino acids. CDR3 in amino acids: CASSVSGTAYYEQYF. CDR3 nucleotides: TGTGCCAGCAGCGTTTCCGGGACAGCATACTACGAGCAGTACTTC.

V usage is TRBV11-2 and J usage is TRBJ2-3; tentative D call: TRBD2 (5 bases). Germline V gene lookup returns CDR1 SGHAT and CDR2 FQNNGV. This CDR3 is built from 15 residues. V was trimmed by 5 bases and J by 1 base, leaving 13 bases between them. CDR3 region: CASSQTTIGTDTQYF. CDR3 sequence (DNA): TGTGCCAGCAGCCAGACTACGATCGGCACAGATACGCAGTATTTT.

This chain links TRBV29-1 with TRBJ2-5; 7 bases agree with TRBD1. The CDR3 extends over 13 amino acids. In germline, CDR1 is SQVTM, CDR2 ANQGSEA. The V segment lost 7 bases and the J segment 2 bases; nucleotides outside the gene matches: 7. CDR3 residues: CSARTGLQETQYF. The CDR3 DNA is TGCAGCGCGAGGACAGGACTTCAAGAGACCCAGTACTTC.

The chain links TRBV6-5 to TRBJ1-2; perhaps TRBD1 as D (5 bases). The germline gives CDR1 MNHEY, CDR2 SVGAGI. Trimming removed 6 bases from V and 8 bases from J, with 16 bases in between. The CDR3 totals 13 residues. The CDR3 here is CASSPQGAGGYTF. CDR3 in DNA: TGTGCCAGCAGCCCCCAGGGCGCGGGCGGCTACACCTTC.

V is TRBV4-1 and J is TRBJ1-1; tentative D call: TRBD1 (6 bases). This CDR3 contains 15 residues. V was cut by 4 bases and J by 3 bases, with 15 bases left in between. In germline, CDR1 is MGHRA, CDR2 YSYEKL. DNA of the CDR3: TGCGCCAGCAGCCTCAAGACAGGTAAGGACACTGAAGCTTTCTTT. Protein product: CASSLKTGKDTEAFF.

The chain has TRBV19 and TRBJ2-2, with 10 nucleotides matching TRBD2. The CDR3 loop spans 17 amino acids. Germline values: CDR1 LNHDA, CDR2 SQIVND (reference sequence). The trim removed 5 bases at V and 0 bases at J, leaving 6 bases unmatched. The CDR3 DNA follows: TGTGCCAGTAGTCCCGGGACTAGCGTACCGAACACCGGGGAGCTGTTTTTT. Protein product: CASSPGTSVPNTGELFF.

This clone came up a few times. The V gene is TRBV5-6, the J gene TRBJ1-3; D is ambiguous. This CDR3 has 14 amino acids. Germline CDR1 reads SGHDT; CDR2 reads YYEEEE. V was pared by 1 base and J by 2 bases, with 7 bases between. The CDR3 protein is CASSLLSPGNTIYF. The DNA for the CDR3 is TGTGCCAGCAGCTTGCTTTCGCCTGGAAACACCATATATTTT.

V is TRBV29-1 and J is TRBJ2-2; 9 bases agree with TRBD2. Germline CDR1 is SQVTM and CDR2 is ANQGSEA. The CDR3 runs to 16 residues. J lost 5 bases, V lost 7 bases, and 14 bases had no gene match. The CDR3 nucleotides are TGCAGCGCTCGGAGGGTCGCGGGAGGGAAAACCGGGGAGCTGTTTTTT. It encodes CSARRVAGGKTGELFF.

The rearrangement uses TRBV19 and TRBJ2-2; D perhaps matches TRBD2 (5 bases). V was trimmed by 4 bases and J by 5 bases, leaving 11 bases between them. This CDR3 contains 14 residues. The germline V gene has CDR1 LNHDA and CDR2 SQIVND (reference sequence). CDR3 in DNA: TGTGCCAGTAGTAGCACCGCGGGTACCGGGGAGCTGTTTTTT. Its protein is CASSSTAGTGELFF.

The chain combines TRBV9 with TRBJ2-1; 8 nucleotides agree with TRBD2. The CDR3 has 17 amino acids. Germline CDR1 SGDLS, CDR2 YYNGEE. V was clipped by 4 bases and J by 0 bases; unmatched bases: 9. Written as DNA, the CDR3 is TGTGCCAGCAGCTTCCACAGCGGGAGCTACTCCTACAATGAGCAGTTCTTC. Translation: CASSFHSGSYSYNEQFF. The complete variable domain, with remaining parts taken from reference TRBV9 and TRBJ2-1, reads DSGVTQTPKHLITATGQRVTLRCSPRSGDLSVYWYQQSLDQGLQFLIQYYNGEERAKGNILERFSAQQFPDLHSELNLSSLELGDSALYFCASSFHSGSYSYNEQFFGPGTRLTVL.